The entry below describes one T cell receptor beta chain. The CDR3 contains 12 residues. CDR1 is SQVTM and CDR2 is ANQGSEA in the germline V gene. These data come from a study of T cell responses to AZD1222 COVID-19 vaccine. Data came from immunoSEQ multiplex PCR; TCRdb stores just in-frame clones and leaves some out. The table includes around 150,000 clones, roughly 90% detected once. The specimen comprised peripheral blood, sampled 28 days after the second AZD1222 dose. The receptor was isolated from an adult who received the AZD1222 COVID-19 vaccine. The V and J genes are TRBV29-1 and TRBJ1-1; D is unresolved. The CDR3 DNA reads TGCACCTCTGGTCAGCTAAACACTGAAGCTTTCTTT. It specifies CTSGQLNTEAFF.